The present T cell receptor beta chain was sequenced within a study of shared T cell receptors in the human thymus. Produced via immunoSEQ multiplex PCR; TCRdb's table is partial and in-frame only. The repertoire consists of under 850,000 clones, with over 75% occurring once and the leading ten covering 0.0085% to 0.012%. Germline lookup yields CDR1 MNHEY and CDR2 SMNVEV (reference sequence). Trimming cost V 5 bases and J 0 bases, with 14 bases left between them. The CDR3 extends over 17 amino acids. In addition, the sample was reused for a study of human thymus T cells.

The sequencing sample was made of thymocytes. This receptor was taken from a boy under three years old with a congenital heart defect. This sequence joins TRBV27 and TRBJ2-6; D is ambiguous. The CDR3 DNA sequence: TGTGCCAGCAGTCCCCCTAACAGATCCTCTGGGGCCAACGTCCTGACTTTC. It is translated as CASSPPNRSSGANVLTF.